These T cell receptor beta chains were read from a single sample in a study of beta chain features in type 1 diabetes. Clones were sequenced by immunoSEQ multiplex PCR, and TCRdb holds only the in-frame ones, with some missing. The repertoire holds fewer than 400,000 clones, 6.5% to 10% seen once, with around 0.45% in the top ten. The specimen was central memory CD4+ T cells from blood. These receptors originate from a woman aged 18 to 35 in good health. The CDR3 runs from the conserved cysteine through the conserved F or W. The D gene is left open where the match is weak. A row's size may be missing; if present it is once, few, many or a size class.

clone_size,j_call,d_call,v_call,cdr3_aa,cdr3_nt
few,TRBJ2-3,.,TRBV10-3,CAIGASTDTQYF,TGTGCCATAGGCGCCAGCACAGATACGCAGTATTTT
few,TRBJ1-2,.,TRBV6-5,CAISPDGGFAYGYTF,TGTGCCATCTCCCCCGACGGGGGATTCGCCTATGGCTACACCTTC
few,TRBJ1-2,TRBD1,TRBV4-2,CASSPGQGAVYGYTF,TGTGCCAGCAGCCCAGGACAGGGGGCGGTCTATGGCTACACCTTC
few,TRBJ2-1,TRBD2,TRBV5-5,CASSFRLAPSEQFF,TGTGCCAGCAGCTTTAGACTAGCGCCGAGTGAGCAGTTCTTC
few,TRBJ2-7,.,TRBV18,CASSVRNIPTGEQYF,TGTGCCAGCTCAGTCAGGAATATCCCAACGGGAGAGCAGTACTTC
many,TRBJ1-1,.,TRBV2,CASSLQRANTEAFF,TGTGCCAGCAGCTTACAGCGTGCGAACACTGAAGCTTTCTTT
.,TRBJ2-3,.,TRBV7-8,CASSLVYRKSTDTQYF,TGTGCCAGCAGCTTAGTATATCGGAAAAGCACAGATACGCAGTATTTT
few,TRBJ2-3,TRBD2,TRBV6-5,CASSYSTGRTHLTQYF,TGTGCCAGCAGTTACTCGACCGGGAGGACTCATCTTACGCAGTATTTT
.,TRBJ1-2,TRBD1,TRBV7-2,CASSLVGQGFYGYTF,TGTGCCAGCAGCTTAGTTGGACAGGGTTTCTATGGCTACACCTTC
few,TRBJ1-4,.,TRBV9,CASSGSPGTGLGKLFF,TGTGCCAGCAGCGGGAGCCCAGGAACAGGCTTGGGAAAACTGTTTTTT
.,TRBJ2-5,TRBD2,TRBV7-2,CASSLGASGRGTETQYF,TGTGCCAGCAGCTTGGGGGCTAGCGGGAGGGGGACGGAGACCCAGTACTTC
many,TRBJ1-2,.,TRBV5-4,CASSSSRPSGRYTF,TGTGCCAGCAGCTCCTCAAGGCCCTCTGGGCGCTACACCTTC
.,TRBJ2-5,.,TRBV7-2,CASSAGDTIQETQYF,TGTGCCAGCAGCGCAGGGGATACCATCCAAGAGACCCAGTACTTC
.,TRBJ1-4,TRBD1,TRBV29-1,CSTRTGDEKLFF,TGCAGCACACGGACAGGGGATGAAAAACTGTTTTTT
few,TRBJ2-7,.,TRBV15,CATSRDRASAEYEQYF,TGTGCCACCAGCAGAGATCGGGCTAGCGCCGAATACGAGCAGTACTTC
.,TRBJ2-3,.,TRBV7-9,CASSLLGSGDTQYF,TGTGCCAGCAGCCTACTCGGGAGCGGAGATACGCAGTATTTT
.,TRBJ2-5,.,TRBV18,CASSPPGIQETQYF,TGTGCCAGCTCACCACCGGGGATCCAAGAGACCCAGTACTTC
.,TRBJ2-1,TRBD2,TRBV2,CASIRASGRSEEQFF,TGTGCCAGCATCAGAGCTAGCGGGAGGTCTGAGGAGCAGTTCTTC
few,TRBJ1-1,TRBD1,TRBV7-9,CASSRDRVRTEAFF,TGTGCCAGCAGCCGAGACAGGGTTCGGACTGAAGCTTTCTTT
few,TRBJ2-1,TRBD2,TRBV7-8,CASSPGLPTYNEQFF,TGTGCCAGCAGCCCGGGACTACCTACATACAATGAGCAGTTCTTC
many,TRBJ2-4,.,TRBV28,CASSLGSENIQYF,TGTGCCAGCAGTTTAGGGTCAGAAAACATTCAGTACTTC
.,TRBJ2-4,TRBD2,TRBV28,CASSPAGVENIQYF,TGTGCCAGCAGTCCTGCGGGGGTGGAAAACATTCAGTACTTC
.,TRBJ2-2,TRBD2,TRBV5-1,CASSRTSPLNTGELFF,TGCGCCAGCAGCAGGACTAGCCCTCTAAACACCGGGGAGCTGTTTTTT
.,TRBJ2-7,TRBD2,TRBV5-4,CASSSSSGSNEQYF,TGTGCCAGCAGCTCCTCTAGCGGGAGTAACGAGCAGTACTTC
.,TRBJ2-1,.,TRBV12-2,CASRGRSSYNEQFF,TGTGCAAGTCGCGGACGGAGCTCCTACAATGAGCAGTTCTTC
few,TRBJ2-1,.,TRBV7-9,CASSFALALQRFF,TGTGCCAGCAGCTTCGCTCTAGCCTTACAACGGTTCTTC
.,TRBJ2-3,.,TRBV11-2,CASSVNYLSTDTQYF,TGTGCCAGCAGCGTCAACTACCTCAGCACAGATACGCAGTATTTT
.,TRBJ2-4,.,TRBV19,CASSIERDWGAKNIQYF,TGTGCCAGTAGTATAGAGAGGGACTGGGGAGCCAAAAACATTCAGTACTTC
many,TRBJ2-1,.,TRBV2,CASSEDNLGLF,TGTGCCAGCAGTGAGGACAACCTCGGTCTCTTC
few,TRBJ2-3,.,TRBV6-5,CASKNREPGADTQYF,TGTGCCAGCAAAAACCGGGAGCCCGGCGCAGATACGCAGTATTTT
.,TRBJ2-5,.,TRBV28,CASSQYQGTQYF,TGTGCCAGCAGTCAATACCAGGGGACCCAGTACTTC
.,TRBJ2-7,TRBD1,TRBV27,CASGGTGSYEQYF,TGTGCCAGCGGGGGGACAGGGTCCTACGAGCAGTACTTC
.,TRBJ1-1,TRBD1,TRBV29-1,CSVQGASDTEAFF,TGCAGCGTGCAGGGGGCTTCGGACACTGAAGCTTTCTTT
few,TRBJ1-1,TRBD1,TRBV5-1,CASSQPQGGTEAFF,TGCGCCAGCAGCCAACCCCAGGGGGGCACTGAAGCTTTCTTT
.,TRBJ2-7,.,TRBV25-1,CASSEYGGRGYEQYF,TGTGCCAGCAGTGAATACGGGGGCAGGGGCTACGAGCAGTACTTC
.,TRBJ2-5,TRBD2,TRBV7-2,CASSSRSGSVRETQYF,TGTGCCAGCAGCTCGAGAAGCGGGAGTGTGCGAGAGACCCAGTACTTC
few,TRBJ2-5,.,TRBV5-1,CASSLSNQETQYF,TGCGCCAGCAGCTTGTCAAATCAAGAGACCCAGTACTTC
few,TRBJ1-5,TRBD1,TRBV7-2,CASSLNTQGLQPQHF,TGTGCCAGCAGCTTAAATACACAGGGGTTACAGCCCCAGCATTTT
few,TRBJ1-4,.,TRBV7-9,CASSLNGAGREKLFF,TGTGCCAGCAGCCTCAACGGCGCAGGGAGAGAAAAACTGTTTTTT
few,TRBJ2-1,.,TRBV19,CASSMETWRNEQFF,TGTGCCAGTAGTATGGAGACCTGGAGGAATGAGCAGTTCTTC
.,TRBJ2-1,TRBD2,TRBV5-1,CASSLAGGRNEQFF,TGCGCCAGCAGCTTGGCCGGGGGGAGAAATGAGCAGTTCTTC
few,TRBJ2-3,.,TRBV7-2,CASSLAWQDTQYF,TGTGCCAGCAGCTTAGCGTGGCAAGATACGCAGTATTTT
.,TRBJ2-1,.,TRBV29-1,CSVEGAGLNYNEQFF,TGCAGCGTTGAAGGCGCAGGACTGAACTACAATGAGCAGTTCTTC
.,TRBJ1-1,.,TRBV2,CASSRITANTEAFF,TGTGCCAGCAGTAGAATTACAGCGAACACTGAAGCTTTCTTT
.,TRBJ1-1,.,TRBV2,CASRERGLKNTEAFF,TGTGCCAGCCGCGAGCGGGGCCTCAAGAACACTGAAGCTTTCTTT
few,TRBJ2-3,.,TRBV7-3,CASSRDSYTDTQYF,TGTGCCAGCAGTCGAGACTCGTACACAGATACGCAGTATTTT
.,TRBJ2-1,TRBD2,TRBV7-6,CASSFRAGVGGEQFF,TGTGCCAGCAGCTTCCGAGCGGGAGTAGGTGGTGAGCAGTTCTTC
few,TRBJ2-1,.,TRBV10-2,CASSALAPEYNEQFF,TGCGCCAGCAGTGCGCTAGCCCCCGAATACAATGAGCAGTTCTTC
few,TRBJ2-2,.,TRBV15,CATSRDQRTGELFF,TGTGCCACCAGCAGAGACCAGAGAACCGGGGAGCTGTTTTTT
few,TRBJ2-1,TRBD1,TRBV6-5,CASRYRDRGDEQFF,TGTGCCAGCAGGTACAGGGACAGGGGAGATGAGCAGTTCTTC
few,TRBJ2-7,TRBD2,TRBV19,CASSAGTTGKGEQYF,TGTGCCAGTAGTGCCGGGACTACGGGTAAGGGAGAGCAGTACTTC
.,TRBJ2-5,.,TRBV10-3,CAIQGSGETQYF,TGTGCCATTCAGGGGTCCGGGGAGACCCAGTACTTC
few,TRBJ2-3,.,TRBV6-6,CASRLHTGTDTQYF,TGTGCCAGCAGGCTCCATACCGGCACAGATACGCAGTATTTT
few,TRBJ1-5,.,TRBV25-1,CASSEGEGLSQPQHF,TGTGCCAGCAGTGAGGGAGAGGGGTTGAGTCAGCCCCAGCATTTT
few,TRBJ2-2,.,TRBV4-2,CASSQEPTGASGELFF,TGTGCCAGCAGCCAAGAACCAACGGGGGCATCCGGGGAGCTGTTTTTT
few,TRBJ1-2,.,TRBV5-6,CASSSRSRVYGYTF,TGTGCCAGCAGCTCACGTTCCCGGGTCTATGGCTACACCTTC
.,TRBJ2-7,.,TRBV10-3,CAISETAGTATYEQYF,TGTGCCATCAGTGAAACTGCCGGGACGGCAACCTACGAGCAGTACTTC
.,TRBJ2-1,TRBD1,TRBV7-3,CASSAGTANEQFF,TGTGCCAGCAGCGCCGGGACAGCTAATGAGCAGTTCTTC